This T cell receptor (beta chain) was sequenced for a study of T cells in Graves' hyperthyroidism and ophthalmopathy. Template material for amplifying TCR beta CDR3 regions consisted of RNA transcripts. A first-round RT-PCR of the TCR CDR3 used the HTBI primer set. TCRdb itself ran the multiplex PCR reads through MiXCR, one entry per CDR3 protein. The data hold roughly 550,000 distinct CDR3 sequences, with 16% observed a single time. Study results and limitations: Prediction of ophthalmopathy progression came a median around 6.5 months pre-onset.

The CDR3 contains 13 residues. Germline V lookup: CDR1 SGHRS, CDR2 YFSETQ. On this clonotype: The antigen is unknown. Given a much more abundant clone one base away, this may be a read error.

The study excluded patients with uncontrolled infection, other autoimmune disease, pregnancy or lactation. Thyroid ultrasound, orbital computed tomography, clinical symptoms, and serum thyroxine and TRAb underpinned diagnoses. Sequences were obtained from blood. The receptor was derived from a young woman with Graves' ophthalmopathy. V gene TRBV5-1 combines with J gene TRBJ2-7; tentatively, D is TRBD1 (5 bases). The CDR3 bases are TGCGCCAGCAGCTTGGGAAGGGGTCGCGAGCAGCACTTC. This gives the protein CASSLGRGREQHF.